The sequence of this T cell receptor (beta chain) was determined in a study of blood T cell repertoires in COVID-19. Study-level information: Acute and convalescent COVID-19 samples came from the United States, Italy and Spain. PBMCs, B-cell-depleted T cells, or T cells were the source of the cDNA or gDNA that made up the material.

One Seattle source followed patients from active infection through their disease course. The table came from immunoSEQ multiplex PCR; TCRdb's copy has only in-frame clones and leaves some out. The sample shows about 180,000 clones, 81% of them seen only once. Per germline, CDR1 KGHSH and CDR2 LQKENI. This CDR3 is 14 amino acids long. The ends lost 2 bases at V and 8 bases at J; junction bases unmatched: 6. V and J are TRBV18 and TRBJ2-1; 7 nucleotides line up with TRBD2. The sequence came from a woman older than 75 with COVID-19, enrolled during active disease. Sequenced material: peripheral blood. The CDR3 coding sequence is TGTGCCAGCTCACCAGGTGCGGGAGTGGATGAGCAGTTCTTC. Residues: CASSPGAGVDEQFF.